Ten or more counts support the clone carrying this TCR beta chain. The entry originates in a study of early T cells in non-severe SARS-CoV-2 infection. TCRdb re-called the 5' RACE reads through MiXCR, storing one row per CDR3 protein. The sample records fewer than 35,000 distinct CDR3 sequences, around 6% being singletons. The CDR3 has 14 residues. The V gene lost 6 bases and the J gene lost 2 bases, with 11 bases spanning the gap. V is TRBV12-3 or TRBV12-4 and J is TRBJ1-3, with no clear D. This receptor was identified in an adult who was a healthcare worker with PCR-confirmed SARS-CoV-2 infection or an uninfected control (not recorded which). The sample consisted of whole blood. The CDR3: CASRPGRTGNTIYF. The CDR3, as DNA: TGTGCCAGCAGGCCTGGGCGGACTGGAAACACCATATATTTT.